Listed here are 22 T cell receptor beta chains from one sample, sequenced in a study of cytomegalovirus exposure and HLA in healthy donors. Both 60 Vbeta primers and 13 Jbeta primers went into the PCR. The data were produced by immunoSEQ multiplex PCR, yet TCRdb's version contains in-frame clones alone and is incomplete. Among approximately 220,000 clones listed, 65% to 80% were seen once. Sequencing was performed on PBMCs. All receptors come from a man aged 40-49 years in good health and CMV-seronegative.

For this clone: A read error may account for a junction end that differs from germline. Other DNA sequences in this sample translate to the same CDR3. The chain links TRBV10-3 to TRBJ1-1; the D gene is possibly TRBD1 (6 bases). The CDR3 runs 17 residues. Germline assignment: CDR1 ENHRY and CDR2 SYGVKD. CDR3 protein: CAISVQKGQTSNTEAFF. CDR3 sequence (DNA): TGTGCCATCAGTGTTCAAAAAGGACAGACCTCGAACACCGAAGCTTTCTTT.

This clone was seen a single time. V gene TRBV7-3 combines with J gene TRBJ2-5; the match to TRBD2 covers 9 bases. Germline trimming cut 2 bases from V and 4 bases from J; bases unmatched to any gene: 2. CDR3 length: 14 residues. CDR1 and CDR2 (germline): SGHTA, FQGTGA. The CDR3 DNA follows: TGTGCCAGCAGCTTAGCGGGGGGGCGAGAGACCCAGTACTTC. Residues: CASSLAGGRETQYF.

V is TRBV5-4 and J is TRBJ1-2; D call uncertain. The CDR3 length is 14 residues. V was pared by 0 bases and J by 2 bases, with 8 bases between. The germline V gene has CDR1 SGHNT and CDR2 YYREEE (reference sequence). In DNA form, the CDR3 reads TGTGCCAGCAGCTTGGAGATGCGGAACTATGGCTACACCTTC. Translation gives CASSLEMRNYGYTF.

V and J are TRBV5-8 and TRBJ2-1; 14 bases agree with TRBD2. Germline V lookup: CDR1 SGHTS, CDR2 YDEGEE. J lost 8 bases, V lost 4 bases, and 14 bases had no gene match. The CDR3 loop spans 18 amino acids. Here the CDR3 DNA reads TGTGCCAGCAGCCGAGGACTAGCGGGGGGCCGTTCGCCGGATGAGCAGTTCTTC. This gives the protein CASSRGLAGGRSPDEQFF.

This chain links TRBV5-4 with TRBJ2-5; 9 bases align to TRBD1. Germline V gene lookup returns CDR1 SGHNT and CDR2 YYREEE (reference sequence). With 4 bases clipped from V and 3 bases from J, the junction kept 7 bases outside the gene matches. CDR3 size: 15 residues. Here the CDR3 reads CASSGGTGLKETQYF. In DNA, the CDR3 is TGTGCCAGCAGCGGGGGGACAGGGTTAAAAGAGACCCAGTACTTC.

DNA of the CDR3: TGTGCCAGCAGCCCCCCCAAGGGAGTCGAGCTGTTTTTT. Amino acids: CASSPPKGVELFF. V and J are TRBV11-3 and TRBJ2-2; D is perhaps TRBD2 (5 bases). Trimming took 5 bases from V and 11 from J, leaving 15 bases between them. CDR3 length: 13 residues. Per the germline V gene, CDR1 is SGHNT and CDR2 is YENEEA.

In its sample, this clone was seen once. The CDR3: CASNRLSLGEQFF. The CDR3 bases are TGTGCCAGCAACCGACTATCCCTTGGGGAGCAGTTCTTC. The chain links TRBV6-5 to TRBJ2-1, with a possible D match to TRBD2 (5 bases). Germline assignment: CDR1 MNHEY and CDR2 SVGAGI. The CDR3 spans 13 residues. V was cut by 7 bases and J by 10 bases, with 17 bases left in between.

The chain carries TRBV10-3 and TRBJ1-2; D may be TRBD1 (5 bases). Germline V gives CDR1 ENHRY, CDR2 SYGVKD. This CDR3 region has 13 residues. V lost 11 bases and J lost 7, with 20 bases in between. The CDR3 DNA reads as TGTGCCTCCCATGTTGGGGCTGACGGTGGCTACACCTTC. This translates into CASHVGADGGYTF.

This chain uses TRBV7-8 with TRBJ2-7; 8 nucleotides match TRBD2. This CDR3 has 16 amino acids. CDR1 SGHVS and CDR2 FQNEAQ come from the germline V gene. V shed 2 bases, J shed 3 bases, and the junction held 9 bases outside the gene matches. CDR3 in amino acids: CASSLSPLAESYEQYF. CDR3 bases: TGTGCCAGCAGCTTATCCCCACTAGCGGAGAGCTACGAGCAGTACTTC.

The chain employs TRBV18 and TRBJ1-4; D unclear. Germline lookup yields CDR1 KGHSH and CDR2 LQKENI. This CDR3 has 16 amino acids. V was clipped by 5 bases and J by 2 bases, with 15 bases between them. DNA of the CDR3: TGTGCCAGCTCAATCAAGGAGGTTTGGACTAATGAAAAACTGTTTTTT. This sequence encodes CASSIKEVWTNEKLFF.

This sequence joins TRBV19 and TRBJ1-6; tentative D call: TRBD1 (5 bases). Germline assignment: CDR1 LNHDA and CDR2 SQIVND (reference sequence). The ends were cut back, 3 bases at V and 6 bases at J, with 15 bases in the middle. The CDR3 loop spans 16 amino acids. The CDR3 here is CASSIWPRQTNSPLHF. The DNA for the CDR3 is TGTGCCAGTAGTATTTGGCCCCGACAGACTAATTCACCCCTCCACTTT. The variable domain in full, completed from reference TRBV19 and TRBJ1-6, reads DGGITQSPKYLFRKEGQNVTLSCEQNLNHDAMYWYRQDPGQGLRLIYYSQIVNDFQKGDIAEGYSVSREKKESFPLTVTSAQKNPTAFYLCASSIWPRQTNSPLHFGNGTRLTVT.

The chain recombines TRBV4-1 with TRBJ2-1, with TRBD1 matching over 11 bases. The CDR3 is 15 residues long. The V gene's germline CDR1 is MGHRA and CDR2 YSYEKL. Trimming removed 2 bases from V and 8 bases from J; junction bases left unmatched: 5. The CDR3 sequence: CASSQRDRGGHEQFF. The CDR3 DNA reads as TGCGCCAGCAGCCAAAGGGACAGGGGGGGCCATGAGCAGTTCTTC.

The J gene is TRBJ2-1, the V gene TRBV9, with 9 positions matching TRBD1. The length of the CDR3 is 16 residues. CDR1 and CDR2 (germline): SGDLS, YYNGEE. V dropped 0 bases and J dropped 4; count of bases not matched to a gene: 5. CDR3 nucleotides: TGTGCCAGCAGCGTAGGGTACGGGACAGGGTACAATGAGCAGTTCTTC. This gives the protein CASSVGYGTGYNEQFF.

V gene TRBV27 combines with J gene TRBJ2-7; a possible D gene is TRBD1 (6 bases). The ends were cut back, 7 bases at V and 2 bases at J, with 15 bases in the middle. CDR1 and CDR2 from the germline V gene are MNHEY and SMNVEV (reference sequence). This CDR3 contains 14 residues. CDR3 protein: CASMGDRPPYEQYF. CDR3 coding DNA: TGTGCCAGCATGGGAGACAGGCCCCCCTACGAGCAGTACTTC.

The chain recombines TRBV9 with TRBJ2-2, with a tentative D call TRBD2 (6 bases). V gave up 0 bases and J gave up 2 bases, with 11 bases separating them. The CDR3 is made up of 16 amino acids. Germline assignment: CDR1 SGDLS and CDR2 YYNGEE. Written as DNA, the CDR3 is TGTGCCAGCAGCGTAGGCGGGGCCGCTAACACCGGGGAGCTGTTTTTT. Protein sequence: CASSVGGAANTGELFF.

The CDR3 coding sequence is TGCGCCAGCAGCCTACAAGGGGGACAGGGGGTTTGGGAGCAGTACTTC. Translating it yields CASSLQGGQGVWEQYF. The gene calls are TRBV4-1 and TRBJ2-7, with TRBD1 matching over 11 bases. Germline values: CDR1 MGHRA, CDR2 YSYEKL. The CDR3 is made up of 16 amino acids. The trim removed 4 bases at V and 7 bases at J, leaving 12 bases unmatched.

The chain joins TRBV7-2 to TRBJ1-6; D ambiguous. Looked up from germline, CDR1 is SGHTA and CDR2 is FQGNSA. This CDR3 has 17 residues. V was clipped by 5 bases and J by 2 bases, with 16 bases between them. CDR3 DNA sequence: TGTGCCAGCAGCCTCGCCCCCCCCGGGACCTATAATTCACCCCTCCACTTT. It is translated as CASSLAPPGTYNSPLHF.

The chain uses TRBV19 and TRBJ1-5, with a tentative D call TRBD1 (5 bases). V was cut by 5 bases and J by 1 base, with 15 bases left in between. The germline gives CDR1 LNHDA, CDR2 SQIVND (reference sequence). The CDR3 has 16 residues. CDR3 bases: TGTGCCAGTAGTCCAAGGATGGGGGGAAGCAATCAGCCCCAGCATTTT. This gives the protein CASSPRMGGSNQPQHF.

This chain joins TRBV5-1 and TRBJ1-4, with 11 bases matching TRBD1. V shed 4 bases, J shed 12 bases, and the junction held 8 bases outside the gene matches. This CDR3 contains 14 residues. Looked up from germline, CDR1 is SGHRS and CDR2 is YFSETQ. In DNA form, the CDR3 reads TGCGCCAGCAGCCCCGGGACAGGGGGGTTGGAACTGTTTTTT. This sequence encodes CASSPGTGGLELFF.

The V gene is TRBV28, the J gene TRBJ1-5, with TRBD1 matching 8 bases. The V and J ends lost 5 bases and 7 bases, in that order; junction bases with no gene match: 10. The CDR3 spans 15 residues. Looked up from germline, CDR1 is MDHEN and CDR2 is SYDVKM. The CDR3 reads CASSIQFQGAQPQHF. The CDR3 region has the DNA TGTGCCAGCAGTATACAATTCCAGGGGGCGCAGCCCCAGCATTTT.

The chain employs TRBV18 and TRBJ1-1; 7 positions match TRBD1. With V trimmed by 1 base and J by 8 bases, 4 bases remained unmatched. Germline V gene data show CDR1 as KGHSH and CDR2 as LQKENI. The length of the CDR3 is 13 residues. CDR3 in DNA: TGTGCCAGCTCACCACAGGGGGCAAGAGAAGCTTTCTTT. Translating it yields CASSPQGAREAFF.

In DNA, the CDR3 is TGTGCCAGCAGTTACTCCCTCACCGGGGAGCTGTTTTTT. It codes for CASSYSLTGELFF. The V and J genes are TRBV6-5 and TRBJ2-2, with D uncertain. CDR1 and CDR2 from the germline V gene are MNHEY and SVGAGI. CDR3 length: 13 residues. Trimming took off 0 bases at V and 4 bases at J, with 3 bases between the two ends.